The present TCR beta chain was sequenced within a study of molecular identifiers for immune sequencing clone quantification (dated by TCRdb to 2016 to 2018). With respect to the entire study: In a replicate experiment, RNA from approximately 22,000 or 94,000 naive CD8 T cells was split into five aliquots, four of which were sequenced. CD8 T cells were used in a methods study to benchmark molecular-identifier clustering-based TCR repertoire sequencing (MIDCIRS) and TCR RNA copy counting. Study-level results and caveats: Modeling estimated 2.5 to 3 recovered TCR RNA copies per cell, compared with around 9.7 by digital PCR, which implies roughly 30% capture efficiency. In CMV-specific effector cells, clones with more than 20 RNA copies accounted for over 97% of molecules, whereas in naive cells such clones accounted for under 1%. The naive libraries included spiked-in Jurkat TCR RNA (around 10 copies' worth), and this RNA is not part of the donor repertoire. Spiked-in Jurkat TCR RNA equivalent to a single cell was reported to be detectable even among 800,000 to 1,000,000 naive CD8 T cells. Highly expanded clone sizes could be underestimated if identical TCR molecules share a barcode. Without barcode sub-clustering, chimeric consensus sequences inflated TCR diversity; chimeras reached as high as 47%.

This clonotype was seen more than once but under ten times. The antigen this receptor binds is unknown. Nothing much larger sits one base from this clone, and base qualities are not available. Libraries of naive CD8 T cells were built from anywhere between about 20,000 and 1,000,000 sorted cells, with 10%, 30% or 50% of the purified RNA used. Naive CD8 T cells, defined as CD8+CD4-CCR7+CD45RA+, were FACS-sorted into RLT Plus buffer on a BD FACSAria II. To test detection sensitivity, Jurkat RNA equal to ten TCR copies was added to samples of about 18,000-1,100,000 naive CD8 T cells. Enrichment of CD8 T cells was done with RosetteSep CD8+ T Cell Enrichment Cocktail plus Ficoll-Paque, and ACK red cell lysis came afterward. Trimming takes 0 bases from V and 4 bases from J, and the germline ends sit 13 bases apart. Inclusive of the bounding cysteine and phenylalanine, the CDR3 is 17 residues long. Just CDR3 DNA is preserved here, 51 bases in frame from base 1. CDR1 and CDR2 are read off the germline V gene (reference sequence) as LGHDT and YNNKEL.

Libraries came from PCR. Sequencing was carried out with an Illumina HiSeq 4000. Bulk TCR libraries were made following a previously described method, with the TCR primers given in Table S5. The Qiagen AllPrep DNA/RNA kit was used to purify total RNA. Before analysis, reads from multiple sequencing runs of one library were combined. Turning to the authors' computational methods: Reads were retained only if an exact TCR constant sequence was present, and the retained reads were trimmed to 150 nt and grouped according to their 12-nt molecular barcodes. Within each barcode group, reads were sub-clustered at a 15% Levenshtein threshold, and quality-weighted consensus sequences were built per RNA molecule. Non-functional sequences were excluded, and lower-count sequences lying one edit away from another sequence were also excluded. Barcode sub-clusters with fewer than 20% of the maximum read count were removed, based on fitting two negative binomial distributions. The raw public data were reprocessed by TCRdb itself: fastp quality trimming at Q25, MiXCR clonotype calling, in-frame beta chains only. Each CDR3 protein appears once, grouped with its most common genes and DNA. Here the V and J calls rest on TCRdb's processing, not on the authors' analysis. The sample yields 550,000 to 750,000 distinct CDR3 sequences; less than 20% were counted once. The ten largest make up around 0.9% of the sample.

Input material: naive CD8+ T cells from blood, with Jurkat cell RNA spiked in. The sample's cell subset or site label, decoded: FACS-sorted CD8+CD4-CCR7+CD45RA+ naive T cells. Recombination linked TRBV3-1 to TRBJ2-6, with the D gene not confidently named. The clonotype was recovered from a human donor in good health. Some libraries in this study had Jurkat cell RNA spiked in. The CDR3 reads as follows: CASSQDGPRNGANVLTF. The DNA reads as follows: TGTGCCAGCAGCCAAGATGGTCCGCGGAACGGGGCCAACGTCCTGACTTTC.